Below, 8 T cell receptor beta chains from the same sample are listed, as sequenced in a study of blood T cell repertoires in COVID-19 (TCRdb year 2020). Library creation used the immunoSEQ multiplex PCR assay. The source is immuneACCESS, and TCRdb retained only in-frame sequences with V and J called. Part of the clones is not carried over; for the studies checked, unresolved V genes explain less than half of this, and the remainder is unexplained. In this sample the table shows over 200,000 clones, around 90% of which occur a single time. Jointly, the top ten make up roughly 15% of the sample. The sample was PBMCs or T cells enriched from blood (not recorded which). These receptor sequences come from a man aged 25 to 40 who had been exposed to COVID-19.

The chain is built from TRBV10-3 and TRBJ1-4; D possibly corresponds to TRBD1 (5 bases). CDR3 length: 18 amino acids. The V end was cut by 0 bases, the J end by 4 bases, with 18 bases between. The germline CDR1 and CDR2 sequences are ENHRY and SYGVKD. The CDR3 DNA is TGTGCCATCAGTGAGTCTTTTATGGCAGGGTCTGGTAATGAAAAACTGTTTTTT. This codes for CAISESFMAGSGNEKLFF.

The chain is built from TRBV29-1 and TRBJ2-1, with D possibly TRBD2 on 6 matching bases. CDR3 length: 14 amino acids. CDR1 SQVTM and CDR2 ANQGSEA come from the germline V gene. The ends were cut back, 5 bases at V and 4 bases at J, with 15 bases in the middle. The CDR3 is CSVSRGIEYNEQFF. Written as DNA, the CDR3 is TGCAGCGTTTCCCGCGGGATAGAGTACAATGAGCAGTTCTTC.

V usage is TRBV18 and J usage is TRBJ2-7; TRBD2 is a possible D gene (6 bases). Germline V lookup: CDR1 KGHSH, CDR2 LQKENI. Between the trimmed V and J ends, which lost 4 bases and 2 bases, there was a span of 9 bases. The CDR3 extends over 13 amino acids. The CDR3 region is CASSLEGAYEQYF. The CDR3 coding sequence is TGTGCCAGCTCACTGGAGGGAGCCTACGAGCAGTACTTC.

V is TRBV21-1 and J is TRBJ2-7; no DNA check was done on the table's D call, TRBD1. TRBV21-1 is annotated as a pseudogene. The CDR3 totals 14 residues. The CDR3 reads CASKNRGRADEQYF. The CDR3 coding sequence is TGTGCCAGCAAAAACAGGGGCCGCGCCGACGAGCAGTACTTC.

This clone was detected ten times or more. This chain connects TRBV30 to TRBJ1-6; no definite D call. Germline-derived CDR1 and CDR2 are GTSNPN and SVGIG (reference sequence). V was shortened by 3 bases and J by 8 bases, with 8 bases between the two germline ends. This CDR3 is 12 amino acids long. This CDR3 reads CAWSMLHSPLHF. CDR3 DNA sequence: TGTGCCTGGAGCATGCTACATTCACCCCTCCACTTT.

The rearrangement uses TRBV9 and TRBJ2-5; D might be TRBD2 (6 bases). CDR1 and CDR2 (germline): SGDLS, YYNGEE. The length of the CDR3 is 13 residues. V was shortened by 0 bases and J by 5 bases, with 8 bases between the two germline ends. CDR3 nucleotide sequence: TGTGCCAGCAGCGTAGGCGGGATTGAGACCCAGTACTTC. It is translated as CASSVGGIETQYF. The full variable domain, completed using reference TRBV9 and TRBJ2-5, is DSGVTQTPKHLITATGQRVTLRCSPRSGDLSVYWYQQSLDQGLQFLIQYYNGEERAKGNILERFSAQQFPDLHSELNLSSLELGDSALYFCASSVGGIETQYFGPGTRLLVL.

The rearrangement uses TRBV6-1 and TRBJ1-5, with unresolved D. Looked up from germline, CDR1 is MNHNS and CDR2 is SASEGT. The CDR3 sequence is 15 residues long. Trimming removed 3 bases at V and 2 bases at J, with 11 bases between. The CDR3 is CASSEAGSGNQPQHF. CDR3 DNA sequence: TGTGCCAGCAGTGAGGCCGGGTCGGGCAATCAGCCCCAGCATTTT.

This sequence joins TRBV19 and TRBJ2-2, with TRBD1 as a possible D gene (6 bases). The germline gives CDR1 LNHDA, CDR2 SQIVND (reference sequence). This CDR3 contains 16 residues. Deletions cut 3 bases from V and 0 bases from J, with 11 bases between. The CDR3 DNA sequence: TGTGCCAGTAGTATTAAGGGGACAACGAACACCGGGGAGCTGTTTTTT. Translating it yields CASSIKGTTNTGELFF.